This note documents a single T cell receptor (beta chain) sequence. No antigen is known for it. Method: immunoSEQ multiplex PCR; TCRdb's copy keeps in-frame clones and lacks some. The data show approximately 99,000 clones, approximately 85% seen once. The data derive from a study of cytomegalovirus exposure and HLA in healthy donors. Turning to the study itself: The 95 to 150 validation repertoires used a platform that matched the one used for the 600 to 750 first-cohort repertoires, as a later analysis reported. General study findings and limits: First-cohort TCR clusters tended to co-occur in the 130 or so validation repertoires, a later analysis found. Rare TCR sequences predominated, though certain public TCRs were found in many donors. Confirmation was obtained in vitro that a few CMV-associated chains are specific for CMV antigens.

The V gene lost 0 bases and the J gene lost 3 bases, with 6 bases spanning the gap. The CDR3 runs to 13 residues. The germline V gene has CDR1 SGHRS and CDR2 YFSETQ. The clonotype comes from a woman between 18 and 30 years old in good health and CMV-seronegative. The rearrangement joins TRBV5-1 to TRBJ1-2, with D perhaps TRBD1 (5 bases). Material: PBMCs. The DNA of the CDR3 is TGCGCCAGCAGCTTGGAACAGGACTATGGCTACACCTTC. Encoded protein: CASSLEQDYGYTF.